The clone carrying this T cell receptor (beta chain) was detected only once. This sample is part of a study of follicular helper T cells after annual influenza vaccination. At the level of the study: Some donors were sampled over the 2013-2014, 2014-2015 and 2015-2016 vaccinations.

Time point here: 2015-2016 season, pre-vaccination. The method was immunoSEQ multiplex PCR; TCRdb's version includes in-frame clones alone and lacks a portion of them. The table shows 13,000 or so clones, with approximately 80% occurring only once. This CDR3 has 14 amino acids. Germline assignment: CDR1 SQVTM and CDR2 ANQGSEA. V lost 4 bases and J 5 bases, leaving 17 bases between the germline ends. The TCR was taken from an adult who received the influenza vaccine. The sample in question was CXCR5+ CD38- circulating T follicular helper cells from blood, obtained on the day of influenza vaccination. Subset specified: circulating Tfh, non-naive CD4+CXCR5+PD-1+ (ICOS+CD38+ or ICOS-CD38-). The chain links TRBV29-1 to TRBJ2-5; perhaps TRBD1 as D (6 bases). The CDR3 sequence is CSVAGPGDAETQYF. In nucleotides, the CDR3 is TGCAGCGTTGCCGGACCAGGGGATGCGGAGACCCAGTACTTC.